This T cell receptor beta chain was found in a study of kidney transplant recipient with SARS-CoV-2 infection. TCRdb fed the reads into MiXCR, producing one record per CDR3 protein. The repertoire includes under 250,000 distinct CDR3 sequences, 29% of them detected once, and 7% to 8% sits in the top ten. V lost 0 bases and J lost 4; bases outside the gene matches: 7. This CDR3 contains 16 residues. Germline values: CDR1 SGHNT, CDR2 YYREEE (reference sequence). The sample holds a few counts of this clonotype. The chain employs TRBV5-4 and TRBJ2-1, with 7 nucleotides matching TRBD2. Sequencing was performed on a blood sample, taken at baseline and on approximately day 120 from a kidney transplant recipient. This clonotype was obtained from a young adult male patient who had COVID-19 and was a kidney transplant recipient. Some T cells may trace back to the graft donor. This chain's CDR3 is CASSLAMSSGYNEQFF. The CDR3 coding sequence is TGTGCCAGCAGCTTGGCCATGTCTAGCGGATACAATGAGCAGTTCTTC. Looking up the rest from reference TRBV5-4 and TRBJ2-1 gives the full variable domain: ETGVTQSPTHLIKTRGQQVTLRCSSQSGHNTVSWYQQALGQGPQFIFQYYREEENGRGNFPPRFSGLQFPNYSSELNVNALELDDSALYLCASSLAMSSGYNEQFFGPGTRLTVL.